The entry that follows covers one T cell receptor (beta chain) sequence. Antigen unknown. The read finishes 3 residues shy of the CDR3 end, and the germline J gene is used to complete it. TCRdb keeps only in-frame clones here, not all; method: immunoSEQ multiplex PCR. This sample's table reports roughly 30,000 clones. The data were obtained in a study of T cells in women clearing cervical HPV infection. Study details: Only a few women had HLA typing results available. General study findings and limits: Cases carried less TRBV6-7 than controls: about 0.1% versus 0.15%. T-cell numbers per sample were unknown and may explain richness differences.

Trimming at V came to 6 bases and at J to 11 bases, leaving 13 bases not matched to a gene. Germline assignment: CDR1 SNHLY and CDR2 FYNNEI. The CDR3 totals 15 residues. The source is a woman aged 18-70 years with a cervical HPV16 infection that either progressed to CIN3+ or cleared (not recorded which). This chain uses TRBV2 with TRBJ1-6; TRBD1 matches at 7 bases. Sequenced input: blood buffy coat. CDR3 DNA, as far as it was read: TGTGCCAGCAGGCTCGGGACAGAGGTTGCAGCACCC. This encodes CASRLGTEVAAP. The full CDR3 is CASRLGTEVAAPLHF.